This TCR beta chain was recovered during a study of glioma-infiltrating T cells after dendritic cell vaccination. This clone was counted a single time. Deletions cut 3 bases from V and 3 bases from J, with 7 bases between. The CDR3 has 13 residues. Germline lookup yields CDR1 SEHNR and CDR2 FQNEAQ (reference sequence). Selection required adequate fresh-frozen tumor tissue plus more than two years' survival data. No glioblastoma patient carried an isocitrate dehydrogenase mutation. Libraries were prepared by immunoSEQ multiplex PCR; TCRdb keeps only in-frame clonotypes and omits some of them. Of about 90,000 clones listed, about 84% are singletons.

This TCR was recovered from a human donor with glioblastoma. The chain links TRBV7-9 to TRBJ2-3; D is possibly TRBD2 (5 bases). Here the sequenced sample was blood, taken before dendritic cell vaccination. CDR3 in DNA: TGTGCCAGCAGCTTTACGGGGACAGATACGCAGTATTTT. This gives the protein CASSFTGTDTQYF. Full variable domain (outside the CDR3, taken from reference TRBV7-9 and TRBJ2-3): DTGVSQNPRHKITKRGQNVTFRCDPISEHNRLYWYRQTLGQGPEFLTYFQNEAQLEKSRLLSDRFSAERPKGSFSTLEIQRTEQGDSAMYLCASSFTGTDTQYFGPGTRLTVL.